These 3 T cell receptor beta chains came from one sample sequenced in a study of PD-1 blockade in classical Hodgkin lymphoma. Time point meaning: cycle 4 day 1 (C4D1), after less than seven weeks of nivolumab. The patients all showed relapse after autologous stem cell transplantation, while their brentuximab vedotin exposure varied. This table comes from immunoSEQ multiplex PCR, and its TCRdb copy is limited to in-frame clones, with some not included. The sample has around 46,000 clones, 90% seen once. The material sequenced was peripheral blood mononuclear cells (PBMCs), taken before the fourth cycle of nivolumab. These TCRs come from a human donor with classical Hodgkin lymphoma.

The J gene is TRBJ2-2, the V gene TRBV6-5; D gene unclear. V was trimmed by 5 bases and J by 2 bases, leaving 12 bases between them. Germline V CDR1 and CDR2: MNHEY, SVGAGI. This CDR3 comprises 15 residues. The CDR3 nucleotides read TGTGCCAGCAGTCTATTCGGACCTAACACCGGGGAGCTGTTTTTT. It yields the protein CASSLFGPNTGELFF.

The genes are TRBV5-1 and TRBJ2-2; no firm D call. Looked up from germline, CDR1 is SGHRS and CDR2 is YFSETQ. This CDR3 region has 12 residues. V was shortened by 5 bases and J by 3 bases, with 5 bases between the two germline ends. DNA of the CDR3: TGCGCCAGCAGGGATCACACCGGGGAGCTGTTTTTT. Its protein is CASRDHTGELFF.

The rearrangement joins TRBV5-1 to TRBJ1-1; unclear D gene. Germline V gene sequence: CDR1 SGHRS, CDR2 YFSETQ. The CDR3 contains 14 residues. V was clipped by 4 bases and J by 4 bases, with 14 bases between them. The CDR3: CASSPAEGGTEAFF. Here the CDR3 DNA reads TGCGCCAGCAGCCCCGCAGAGGGCGGCACTGAAGCTTTCTTT.